What follows is one T cell receptor (beta chain) and its context. CDR3 length: 13 amino acids. Germline V gene sequence: CDR1 SGHVS, CDR2 FQNEAQ. Trimming left V 5 bases short and J 5 bases short, with 11 bases between. This record comes from a study of tumor-infiltrating lymphocytes in oesophageal squamous cell carcinoma. Each CDR3 protein is one row after TCRdb ran MiXCR on the PCR reads. This table holds about 12,000 distinct CDR3 sequences, less than 65% found once. This TCR was sampled from a male donor with esophageal squamous cell carcinoma. The sample comprised normal esophageal tissue next to the tumor. The chain is built from TRBV7-8 and TRBJ2-3, with D possibly being TRBD1 (6 bases). The DNA for the CDR3 is TGTGCCAGCAGCCAGAAAGGGGGAGATACGCAGTATTTT. This encodes CASSQKGGDTQYF.